This T cell receptor beta chain was documented in a study of control samples from healthy donors and cancer patients. The CDR3 is 14 amino acids. With 0 bases removed from V and 0 bases from J, the gap between germline ends came to 6 bases. Germline lookup yields CDR1 SGHDT and CDR2 YYEEEE. The data were produced by immunoSEQ multiplex PCR, yet TCRdb's version contains in-frame clones alone and is incomplete. The sample lists about 140,000 clones, around nine tenths occurring once. The chain is built from TRBV5-6 and TRBJ1-2, with D hard to call. What was sequenced was blood. The origin of this receptor is a man aged 25 to 40 in good health. CDR3 amino acids: CASSLAASNYGYTF. Here the CDR3 DNA reads TGTGCCAGCAGCTTGGCAGCCTCTAACTATGGCTACACCTTC.